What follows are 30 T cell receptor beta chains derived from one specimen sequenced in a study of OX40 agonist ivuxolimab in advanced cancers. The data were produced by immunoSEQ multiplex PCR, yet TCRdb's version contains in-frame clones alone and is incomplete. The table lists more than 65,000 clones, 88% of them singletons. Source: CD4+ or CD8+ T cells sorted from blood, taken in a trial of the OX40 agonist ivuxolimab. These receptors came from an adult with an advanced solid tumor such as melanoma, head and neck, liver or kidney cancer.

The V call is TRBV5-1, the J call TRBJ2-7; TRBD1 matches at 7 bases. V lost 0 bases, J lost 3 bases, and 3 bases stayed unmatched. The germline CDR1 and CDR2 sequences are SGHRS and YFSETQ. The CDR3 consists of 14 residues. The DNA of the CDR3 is TGCGCCAGCAGCTTGGGGGCAGGGGGCTACGAGCAGTACTTC. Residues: CASSLGAGGYEQYF.

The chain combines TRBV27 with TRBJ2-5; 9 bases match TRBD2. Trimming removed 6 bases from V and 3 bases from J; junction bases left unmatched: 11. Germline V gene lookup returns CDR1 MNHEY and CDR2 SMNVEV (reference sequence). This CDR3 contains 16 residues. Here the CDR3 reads CASRHLVSGGEETQYF. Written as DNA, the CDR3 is TGTGCCAGCAGACATCTGGTTAGCGGGGGTGAAGAGACCCAGTACTTC.

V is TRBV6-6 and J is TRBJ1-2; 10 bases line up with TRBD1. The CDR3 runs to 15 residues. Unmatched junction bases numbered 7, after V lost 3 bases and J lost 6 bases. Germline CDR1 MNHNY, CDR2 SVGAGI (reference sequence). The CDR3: CASSYGQGGVNGYTF. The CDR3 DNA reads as TGTGCCAGCAGTTATGGACAGGGGGGAGTGAATGGCTACACCTTC.

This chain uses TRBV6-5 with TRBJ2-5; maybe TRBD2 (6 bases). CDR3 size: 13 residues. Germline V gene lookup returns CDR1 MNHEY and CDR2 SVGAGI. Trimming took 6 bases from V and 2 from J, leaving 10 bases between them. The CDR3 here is CASRQRGQETQYF. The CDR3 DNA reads TGTGCCAGCAGACAACGGGGGCAAGAGACCCAGTACTTC.

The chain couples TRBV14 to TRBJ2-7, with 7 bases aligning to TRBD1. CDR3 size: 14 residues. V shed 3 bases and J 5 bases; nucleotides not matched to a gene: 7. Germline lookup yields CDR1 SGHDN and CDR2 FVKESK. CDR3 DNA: TGTGCCAGCAGCCATTCCTGGACAGGTAACGAGCAGTACTTC. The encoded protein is CASSHSWTGNEQYF.

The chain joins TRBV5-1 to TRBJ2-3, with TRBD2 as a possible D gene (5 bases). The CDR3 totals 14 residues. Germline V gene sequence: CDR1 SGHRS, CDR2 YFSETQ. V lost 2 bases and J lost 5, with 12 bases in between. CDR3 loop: CASSLRLSGDTQYF. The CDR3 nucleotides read TGCGCCAGCAGCTTAAGGCTCAGCGGAGATACGCAGTATTTT. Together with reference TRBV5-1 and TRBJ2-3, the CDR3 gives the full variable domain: KAGVTQTPRYLIKTRGQQVTLSCSPISGHRSVSWYQQTPGQGLQFLFEYFSETQRNKGNFPGRFSGRQFSNSRSEMNVSTLELGDSALYLCASSLRLSGDTQYFGPGTRLTVL.

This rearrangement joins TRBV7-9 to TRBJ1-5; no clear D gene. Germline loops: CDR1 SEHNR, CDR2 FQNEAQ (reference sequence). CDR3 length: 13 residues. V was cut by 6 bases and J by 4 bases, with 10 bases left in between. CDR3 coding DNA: TGTGCCAGCAGTTTGACGGTAAATCAGCCCCAGCATTTT. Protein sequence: CASSLTVNQPQHF.

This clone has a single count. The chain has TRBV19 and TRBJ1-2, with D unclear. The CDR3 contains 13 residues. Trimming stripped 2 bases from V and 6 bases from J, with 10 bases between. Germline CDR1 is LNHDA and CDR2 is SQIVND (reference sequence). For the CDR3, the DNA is TGTGCCAGTAGTATAAGGGCGTGGGATGGCTACACCTTC. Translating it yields CASSIRAWDGYTF.

The CDR3 coding sequence is TGTGCCAGCAGCCGCCCGGGACAGGGGGTAATGGTGCAGTACTTC. Its translation: CASSRPGQGVMVQYF. The chain links TRBV6-5 to TRBJ2-7, with TRBD1 matching over 11 bases. This CDR3 spans 15 amino acids. The V segment lost 6 bases and the J segment 9 bases; nucleotides outside the gene matches: 13. Looked up from germline, CDR1 is MNHEY and CDR2 is SVGAGI.

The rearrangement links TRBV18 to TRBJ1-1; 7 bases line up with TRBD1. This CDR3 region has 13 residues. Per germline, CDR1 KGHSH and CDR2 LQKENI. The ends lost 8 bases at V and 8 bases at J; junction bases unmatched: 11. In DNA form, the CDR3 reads TGTGCCAGCCGGCCCACGTCGACAGGGGAAGCTTTCTTT. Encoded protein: CASRPTSTGEAFF.

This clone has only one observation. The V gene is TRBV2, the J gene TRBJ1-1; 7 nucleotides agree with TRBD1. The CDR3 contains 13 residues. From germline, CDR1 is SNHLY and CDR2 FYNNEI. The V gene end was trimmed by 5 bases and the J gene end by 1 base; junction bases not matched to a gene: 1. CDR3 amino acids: CASSWTGNTEAFF. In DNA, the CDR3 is TGTGCCAGCAGTTGGACAGGGAACACTGAAGCTTTCTTT.

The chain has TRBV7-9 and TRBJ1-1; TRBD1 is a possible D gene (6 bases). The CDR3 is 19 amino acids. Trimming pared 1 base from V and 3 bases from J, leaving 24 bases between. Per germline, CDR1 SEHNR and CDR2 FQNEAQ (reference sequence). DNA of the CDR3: TGTGCCAGCAGCTTAGAGGGGAAACAGGGTTTAGGGTTTTACACTGAAGCTTTCTTT. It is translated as CASSLEGKQGLGFYTEAFF.

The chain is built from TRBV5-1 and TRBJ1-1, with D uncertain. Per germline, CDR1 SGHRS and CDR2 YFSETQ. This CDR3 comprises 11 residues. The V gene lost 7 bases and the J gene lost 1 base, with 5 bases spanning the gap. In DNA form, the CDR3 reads TGCGCCAGCGCCGCGAACACTGAAGCTTTCTTT. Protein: CASAANTEAFF.

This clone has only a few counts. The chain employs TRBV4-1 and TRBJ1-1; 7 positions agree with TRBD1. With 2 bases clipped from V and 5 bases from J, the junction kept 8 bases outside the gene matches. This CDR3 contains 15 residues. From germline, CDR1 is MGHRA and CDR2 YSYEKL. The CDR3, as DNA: TGCGCCAGCAGCCAATTAAGACAGGGTCAGACTGAAGCTTTCTTT. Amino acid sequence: CASSQLRQGQTEAFF.

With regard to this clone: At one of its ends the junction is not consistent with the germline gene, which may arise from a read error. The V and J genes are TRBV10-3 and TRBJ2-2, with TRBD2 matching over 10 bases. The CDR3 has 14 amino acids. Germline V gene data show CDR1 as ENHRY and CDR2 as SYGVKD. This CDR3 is CAAQRGGNPGELFF. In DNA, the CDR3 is TGTGCCGCTCAGCGGGGGGGGAACCCCGGGGAGCTGTTTTTT.

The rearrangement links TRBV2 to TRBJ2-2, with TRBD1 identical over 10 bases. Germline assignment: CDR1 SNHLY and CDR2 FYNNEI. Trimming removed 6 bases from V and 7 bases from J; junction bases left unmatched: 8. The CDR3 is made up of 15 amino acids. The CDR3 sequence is CASSEGQGTGGELFF. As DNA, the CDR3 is TGTGCCAGCAGCGAGGGACAGGGGACGGGCGGGGAGCTGTTTTTT.

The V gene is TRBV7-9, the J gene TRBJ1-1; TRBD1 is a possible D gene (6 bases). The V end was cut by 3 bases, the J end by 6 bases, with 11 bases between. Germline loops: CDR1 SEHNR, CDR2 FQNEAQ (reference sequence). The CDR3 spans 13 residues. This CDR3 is CASSFQGGAEAFF. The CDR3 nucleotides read TGTGCCAGCAGCTTTCAAGGGGGGGCTGAAGCTTTCTTT. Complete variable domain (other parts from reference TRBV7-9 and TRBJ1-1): DTGVSQNPRHKITKRGQNVTFRCDPISEHNRLYWYRQTLGQGPEFLTYFQNEAQLEKSRLLSDRFSAERPKGSFSTLEIQRTEQGDSAMYLCASSFQGGAEAFFGQGTRLTVV.

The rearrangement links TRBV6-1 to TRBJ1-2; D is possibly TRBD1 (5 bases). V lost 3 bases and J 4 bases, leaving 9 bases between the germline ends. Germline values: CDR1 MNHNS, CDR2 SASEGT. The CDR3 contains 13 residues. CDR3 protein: CASSEEGFYGYTF. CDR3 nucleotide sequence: TGTGCCAGCAGTGAGGAGGGGTTCTATGGCTACACCTTC.

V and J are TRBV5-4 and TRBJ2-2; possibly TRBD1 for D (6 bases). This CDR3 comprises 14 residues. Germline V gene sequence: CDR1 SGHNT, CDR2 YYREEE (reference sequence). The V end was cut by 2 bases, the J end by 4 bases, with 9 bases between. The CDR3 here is CASSFPRGTGELFF. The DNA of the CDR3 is TGTGCCAGCAGCTTTCCCAGGGGCACCGGGGAGCTGTTTTTT.

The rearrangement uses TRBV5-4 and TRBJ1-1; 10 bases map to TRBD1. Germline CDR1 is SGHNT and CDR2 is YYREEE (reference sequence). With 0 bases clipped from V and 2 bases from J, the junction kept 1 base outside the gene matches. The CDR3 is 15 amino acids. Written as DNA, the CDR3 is TGTGCCAGCAGCTTGGCGACAGGGGGCAACACTGAAGCTTTCTTT. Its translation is CASSLATGGNTEAFF.

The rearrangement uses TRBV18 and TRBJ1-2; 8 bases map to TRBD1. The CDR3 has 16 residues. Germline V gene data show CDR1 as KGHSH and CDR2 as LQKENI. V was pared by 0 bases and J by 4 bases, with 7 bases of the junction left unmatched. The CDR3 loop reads CASSPPGGTGIYGYTF. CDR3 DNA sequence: TGTGCCAGCTCACCACCGGGTGGGACAGGCATCTATGGCTACACCTTC.

The CDR3 DNA is TGTGCCAGCAGCTTAGTATCCCAGGGGACCCAGTACTTC. Translating it yields CASSLVSQGTQYF. V usage is TRBV11-2 and J usage is TRBJ2-5; tentative D call: TRBD1 (5 bases). Germline assignment: CDR1 SGHAT and CDR2 FQNNGV. Trimming cost V 1 base and J 7 bases, with 10 bases left between them. The CDR3 is made up of 13 amino acids.

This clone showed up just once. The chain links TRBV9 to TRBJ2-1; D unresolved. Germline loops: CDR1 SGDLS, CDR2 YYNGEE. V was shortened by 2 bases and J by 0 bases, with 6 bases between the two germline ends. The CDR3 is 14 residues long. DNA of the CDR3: TGTGCCAGCAGCGTTTCTGGCTCCTACAATGAGCAGTTCTTC. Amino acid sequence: CASSVSGSYNEQFF. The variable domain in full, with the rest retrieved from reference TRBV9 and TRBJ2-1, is DSGVTQTPKHLITATGQRVTLRCSPRSGDLSVYWYQQSLDQGLQFLIQYYNGEERAKGNILERFSAQQFPDLHSELNLSSLELGDSALYFCASSVSGSYNEQFFGPGTRLTVL.

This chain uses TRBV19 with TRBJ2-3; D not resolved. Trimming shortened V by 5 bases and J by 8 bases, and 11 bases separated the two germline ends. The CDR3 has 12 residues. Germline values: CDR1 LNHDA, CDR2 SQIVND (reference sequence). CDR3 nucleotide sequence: TGTGCCAGTAGTGGGCCCCTGGGTACGCAGTATTTT. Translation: CASSGPLGTQYF.

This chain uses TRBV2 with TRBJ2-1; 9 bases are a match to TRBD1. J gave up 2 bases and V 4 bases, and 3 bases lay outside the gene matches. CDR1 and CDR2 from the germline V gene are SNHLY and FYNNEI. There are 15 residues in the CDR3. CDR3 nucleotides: TGTGCCAGCAGTGGGGACAGGGTAGCCTACAATGAGCAGTTCTTC. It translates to CASSGDRVAYNEQFF.

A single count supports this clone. The CDR3 loop is CASSRLEGETQYF. The CDR3 DNA reads as TGTGCCAGCAGCCGACTAGAGGGAGAGACCCAGTACTTC. The V and J genes are TRBV28 and TRBJ2-5, with D perhaps TRBD2 (6 bases). Germline CDR1 is MDHEN and CDR2 is SYDVKM. The V and J ends lost 6 bases and 4 bases respectively, with 12 bases between them. This CDR3 is built from 13 residues.

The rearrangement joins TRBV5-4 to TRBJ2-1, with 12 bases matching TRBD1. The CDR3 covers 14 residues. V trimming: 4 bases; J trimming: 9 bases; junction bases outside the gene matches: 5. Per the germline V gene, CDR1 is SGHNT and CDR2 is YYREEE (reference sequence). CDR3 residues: CASSGGQGAVEQFF. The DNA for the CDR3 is TGTGCCAGCAGCGGGGGACAGGGGGCCGTTGAGCAGTTCTTC.

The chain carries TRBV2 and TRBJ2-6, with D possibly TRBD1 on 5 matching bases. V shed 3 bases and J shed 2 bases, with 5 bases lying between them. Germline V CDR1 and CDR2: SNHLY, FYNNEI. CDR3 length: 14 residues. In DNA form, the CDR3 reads TGTGCCAGCAGTGACAGGGCTGGGGCCAACGTCCTGACTTTC. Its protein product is CASSDRAGANVLTF.

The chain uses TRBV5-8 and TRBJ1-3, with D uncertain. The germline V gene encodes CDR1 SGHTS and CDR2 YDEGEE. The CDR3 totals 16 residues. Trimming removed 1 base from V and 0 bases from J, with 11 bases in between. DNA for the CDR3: TGTGCCAGCAGCTTGCATCTAGACAACTCTGGAAACACCATATATTTT. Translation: CASSLHLDNSGNTIYF.

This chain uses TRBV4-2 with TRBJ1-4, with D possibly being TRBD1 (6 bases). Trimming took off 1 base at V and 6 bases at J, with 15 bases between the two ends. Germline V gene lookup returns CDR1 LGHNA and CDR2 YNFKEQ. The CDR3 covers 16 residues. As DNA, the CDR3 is TGTGCCAGCAGCCAAGGGGATGGGACACTTTATGAAAAACTGTTTTTT. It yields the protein CASSQGDGTLYEKLFF.